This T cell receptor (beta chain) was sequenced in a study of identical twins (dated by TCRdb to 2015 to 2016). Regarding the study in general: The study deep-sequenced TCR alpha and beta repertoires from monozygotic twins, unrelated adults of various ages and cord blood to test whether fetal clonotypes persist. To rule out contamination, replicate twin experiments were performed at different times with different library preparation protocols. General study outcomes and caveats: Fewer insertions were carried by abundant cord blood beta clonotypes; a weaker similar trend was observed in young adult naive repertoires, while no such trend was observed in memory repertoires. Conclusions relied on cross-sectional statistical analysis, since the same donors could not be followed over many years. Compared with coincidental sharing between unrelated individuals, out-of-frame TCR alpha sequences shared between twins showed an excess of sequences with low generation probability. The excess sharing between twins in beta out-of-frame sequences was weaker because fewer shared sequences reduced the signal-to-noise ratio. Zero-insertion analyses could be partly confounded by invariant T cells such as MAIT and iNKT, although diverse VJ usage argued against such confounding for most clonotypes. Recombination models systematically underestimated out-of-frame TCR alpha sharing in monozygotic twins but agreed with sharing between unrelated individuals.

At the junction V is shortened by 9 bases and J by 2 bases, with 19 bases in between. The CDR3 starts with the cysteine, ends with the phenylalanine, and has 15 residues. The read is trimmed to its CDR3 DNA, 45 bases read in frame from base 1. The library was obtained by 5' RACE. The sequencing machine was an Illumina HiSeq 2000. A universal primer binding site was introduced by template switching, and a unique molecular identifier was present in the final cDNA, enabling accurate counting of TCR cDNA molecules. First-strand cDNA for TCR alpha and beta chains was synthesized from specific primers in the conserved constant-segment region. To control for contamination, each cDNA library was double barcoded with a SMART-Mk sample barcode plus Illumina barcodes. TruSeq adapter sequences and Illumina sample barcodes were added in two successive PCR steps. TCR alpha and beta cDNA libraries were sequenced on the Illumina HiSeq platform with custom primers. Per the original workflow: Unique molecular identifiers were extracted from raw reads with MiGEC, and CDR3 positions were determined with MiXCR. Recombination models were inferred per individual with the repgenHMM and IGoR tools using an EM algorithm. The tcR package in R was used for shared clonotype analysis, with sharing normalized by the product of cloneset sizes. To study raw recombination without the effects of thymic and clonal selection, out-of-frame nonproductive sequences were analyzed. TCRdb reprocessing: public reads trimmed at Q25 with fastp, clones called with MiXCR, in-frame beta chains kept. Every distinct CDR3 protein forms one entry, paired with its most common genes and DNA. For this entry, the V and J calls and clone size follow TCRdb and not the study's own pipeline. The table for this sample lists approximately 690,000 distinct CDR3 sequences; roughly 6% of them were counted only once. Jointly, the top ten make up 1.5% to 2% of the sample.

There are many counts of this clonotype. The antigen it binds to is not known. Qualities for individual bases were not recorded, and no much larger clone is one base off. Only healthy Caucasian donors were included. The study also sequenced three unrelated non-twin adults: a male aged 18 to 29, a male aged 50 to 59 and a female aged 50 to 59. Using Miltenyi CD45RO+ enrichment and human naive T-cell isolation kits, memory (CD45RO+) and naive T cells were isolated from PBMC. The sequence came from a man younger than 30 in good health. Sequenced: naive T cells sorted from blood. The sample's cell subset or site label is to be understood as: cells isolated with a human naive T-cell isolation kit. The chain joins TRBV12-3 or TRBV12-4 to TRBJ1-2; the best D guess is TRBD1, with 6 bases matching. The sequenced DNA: TGTGCCAGTGTGATGAGGGGGGCCGGGAACTATGGCTACACCTTC. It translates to CASVMRGAGNYGYTF.